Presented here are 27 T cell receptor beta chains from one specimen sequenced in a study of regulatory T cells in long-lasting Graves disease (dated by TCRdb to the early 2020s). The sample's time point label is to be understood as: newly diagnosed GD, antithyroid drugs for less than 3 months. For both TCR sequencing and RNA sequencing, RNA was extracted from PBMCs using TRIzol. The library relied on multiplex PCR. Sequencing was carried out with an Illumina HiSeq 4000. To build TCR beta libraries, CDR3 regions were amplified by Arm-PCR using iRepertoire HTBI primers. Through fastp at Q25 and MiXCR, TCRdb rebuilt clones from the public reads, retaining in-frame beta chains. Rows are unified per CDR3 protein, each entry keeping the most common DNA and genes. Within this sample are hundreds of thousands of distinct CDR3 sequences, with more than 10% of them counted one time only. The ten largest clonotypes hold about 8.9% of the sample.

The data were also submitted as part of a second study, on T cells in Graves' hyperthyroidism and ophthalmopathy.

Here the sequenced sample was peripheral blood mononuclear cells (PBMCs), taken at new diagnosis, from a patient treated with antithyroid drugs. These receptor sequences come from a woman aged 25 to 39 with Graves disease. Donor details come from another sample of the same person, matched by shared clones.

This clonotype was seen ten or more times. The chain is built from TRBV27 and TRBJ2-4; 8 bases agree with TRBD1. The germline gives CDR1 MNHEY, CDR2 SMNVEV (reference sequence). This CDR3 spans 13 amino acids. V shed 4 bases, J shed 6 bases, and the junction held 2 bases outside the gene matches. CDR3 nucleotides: TGTGCCAGCAGTTCGCAGGGGGCAAACATTCAGTACTTC. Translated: CASSSQGANIQYF.

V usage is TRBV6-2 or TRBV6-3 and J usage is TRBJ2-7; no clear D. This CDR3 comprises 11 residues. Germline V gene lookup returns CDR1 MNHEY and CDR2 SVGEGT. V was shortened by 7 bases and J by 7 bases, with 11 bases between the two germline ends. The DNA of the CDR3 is TGTGCCAGCACCCAGTCCAATGAGCAGTACTTC. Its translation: CASTQSNEQYF.

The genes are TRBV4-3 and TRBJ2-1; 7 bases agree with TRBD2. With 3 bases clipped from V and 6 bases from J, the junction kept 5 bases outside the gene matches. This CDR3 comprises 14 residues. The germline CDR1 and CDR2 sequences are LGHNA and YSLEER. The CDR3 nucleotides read TGCGCCAGCAGCCAGGCGGGAGTAAGCAATGAGCAGTTCTTC. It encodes CASSQAGVSNEQFF.

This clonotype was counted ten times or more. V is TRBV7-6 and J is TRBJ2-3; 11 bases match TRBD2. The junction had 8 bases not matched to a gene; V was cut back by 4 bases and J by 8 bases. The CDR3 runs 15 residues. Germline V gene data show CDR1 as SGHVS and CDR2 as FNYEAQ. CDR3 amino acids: CASSSISGREGTQYF. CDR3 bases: TGTGCCAGCAGCTCAATTAGCGGGAGGGAGGGTACGCAGTATTTT.

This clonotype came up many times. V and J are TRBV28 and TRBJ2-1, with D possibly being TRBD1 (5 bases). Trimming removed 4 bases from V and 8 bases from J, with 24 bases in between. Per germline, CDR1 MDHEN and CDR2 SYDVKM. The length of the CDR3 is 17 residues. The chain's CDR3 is CASSSRPGKGRVYEQFF. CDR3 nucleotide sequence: TGTGCCAGCAGTTCCCGACCCGGCAAGGGCAGGGTCTATGAGCAGTTCTTC.

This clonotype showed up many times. As DNA, the CDR3 is TGTGCCAGCTCACCACTGGATTCCTACAATGAGCAGTTCTTC. This gives the protein CASSPLDSYNEQFF. This chain links TRBV18 with TRBJ2-1; D gene ambiguous. CDR1 and CDR2 (germline): KGHSH, LQKENI. The CDR3 has 14 amino acids. With 1 base removed from V and 1 base from J, the gap between germline ends came to 5 bases.

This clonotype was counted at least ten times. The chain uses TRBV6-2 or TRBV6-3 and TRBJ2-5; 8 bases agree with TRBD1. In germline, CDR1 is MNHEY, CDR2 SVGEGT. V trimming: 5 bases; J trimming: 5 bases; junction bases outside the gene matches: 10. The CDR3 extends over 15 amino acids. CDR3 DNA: TGTGCCAGCAGTCGAATGGACAGGGCGATCGAGACCCAGTACTTC. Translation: CASSRMDRAIETQYF.

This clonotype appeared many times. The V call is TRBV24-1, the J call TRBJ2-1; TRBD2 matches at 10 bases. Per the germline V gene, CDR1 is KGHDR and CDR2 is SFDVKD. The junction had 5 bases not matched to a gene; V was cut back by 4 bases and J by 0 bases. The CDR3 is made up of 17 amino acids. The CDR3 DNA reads TGTGCCACCAGTGACCCCTCTAGCGGGAGCTCCTACAATGAGCAGTTCTTC. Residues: CATSDPSSGSSYNEQFF.

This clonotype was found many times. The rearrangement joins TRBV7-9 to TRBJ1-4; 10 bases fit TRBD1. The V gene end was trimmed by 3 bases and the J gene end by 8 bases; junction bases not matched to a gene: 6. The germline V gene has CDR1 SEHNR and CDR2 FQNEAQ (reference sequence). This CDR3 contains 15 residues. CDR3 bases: TGTGCCAGCAGCTTCCGACAGGGGGCATTCGAAAAACTGTTTTTT. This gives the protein CASSFRQGAFEKLFF.

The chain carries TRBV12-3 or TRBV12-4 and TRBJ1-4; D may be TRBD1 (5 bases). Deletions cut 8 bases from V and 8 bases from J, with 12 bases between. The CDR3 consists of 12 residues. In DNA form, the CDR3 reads TGTGCCAGCCGGAGACAGTCAGAAAAACTGTTTTTT. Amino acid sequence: CASRRQSEKLFF.

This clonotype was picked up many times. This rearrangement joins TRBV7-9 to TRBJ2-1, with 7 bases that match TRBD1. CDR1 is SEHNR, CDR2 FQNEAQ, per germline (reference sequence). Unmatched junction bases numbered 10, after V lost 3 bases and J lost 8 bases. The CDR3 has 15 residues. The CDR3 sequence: CASSFDREMGYEQFF. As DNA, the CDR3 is TGTGCCAGCAGCTTCGACAGGGAGATGGGCTATGAGCAGTTCTTC.

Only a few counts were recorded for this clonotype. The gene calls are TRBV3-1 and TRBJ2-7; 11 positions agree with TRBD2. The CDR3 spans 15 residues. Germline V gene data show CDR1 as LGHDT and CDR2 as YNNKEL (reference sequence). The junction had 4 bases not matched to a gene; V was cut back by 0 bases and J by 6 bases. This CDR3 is CASSQETSGRGEQYF. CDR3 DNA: TGTGCCAGCAGCCAAGAAACTAGCGGGAGAGGCGAGCAGTACTTC.

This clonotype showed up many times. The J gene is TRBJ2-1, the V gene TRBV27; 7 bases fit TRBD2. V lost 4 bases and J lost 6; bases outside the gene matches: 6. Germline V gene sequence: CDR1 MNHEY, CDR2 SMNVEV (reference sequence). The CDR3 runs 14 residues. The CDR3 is CASSYGLDLNEQFF. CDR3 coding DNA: TGTGCCAGCAGTTACGGACTAGATCTCAATGAGCAGTTCTTC.

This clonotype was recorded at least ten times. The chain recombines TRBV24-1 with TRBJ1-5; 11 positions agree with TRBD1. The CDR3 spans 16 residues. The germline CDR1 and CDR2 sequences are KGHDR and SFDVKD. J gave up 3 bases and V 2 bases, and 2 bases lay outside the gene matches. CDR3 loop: CATSDSGQGANQPQHF. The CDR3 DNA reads TGTGCCACCAGTGATTCTGGACAGGGGGCCAATCAGCCCCAGCATTTT.

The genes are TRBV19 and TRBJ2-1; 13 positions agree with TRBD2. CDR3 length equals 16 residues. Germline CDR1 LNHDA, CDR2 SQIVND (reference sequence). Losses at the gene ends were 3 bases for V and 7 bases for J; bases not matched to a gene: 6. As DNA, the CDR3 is TGTGCCAGTAGTATGGTTGGACTAGCGGGAGCAAATGAGCAGTTCTTC. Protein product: CASSMVGLAGANEQFF.

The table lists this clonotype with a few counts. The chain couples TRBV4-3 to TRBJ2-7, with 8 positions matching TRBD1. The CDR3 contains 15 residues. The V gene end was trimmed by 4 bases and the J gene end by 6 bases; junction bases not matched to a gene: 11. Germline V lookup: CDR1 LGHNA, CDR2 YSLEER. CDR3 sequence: CASSLLLDRGVEQYF. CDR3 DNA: TGCGCCAGCAGCCTCCTTCTCGACAGGGGTGTCGAGCAGTACTTC.

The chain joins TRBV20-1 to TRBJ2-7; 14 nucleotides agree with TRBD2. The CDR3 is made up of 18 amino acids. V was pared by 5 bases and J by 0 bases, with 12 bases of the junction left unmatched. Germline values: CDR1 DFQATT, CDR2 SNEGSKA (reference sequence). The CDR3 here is CSAEDRGLAGVLSYEQYF. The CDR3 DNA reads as TGCAGTGCTGAAGACCGGGGACTAGCGGGAGTTCTCTCCTACGAGCAGTACTTC.

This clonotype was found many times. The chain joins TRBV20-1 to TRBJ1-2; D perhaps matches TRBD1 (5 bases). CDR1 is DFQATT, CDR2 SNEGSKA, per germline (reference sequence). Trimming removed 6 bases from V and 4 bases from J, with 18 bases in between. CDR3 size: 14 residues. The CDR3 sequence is CSASGTQRGYGYTF. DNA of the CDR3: TGCAGTGCGAGCGGGACCCAAAGAGGCTATGGCTACACCTTC.

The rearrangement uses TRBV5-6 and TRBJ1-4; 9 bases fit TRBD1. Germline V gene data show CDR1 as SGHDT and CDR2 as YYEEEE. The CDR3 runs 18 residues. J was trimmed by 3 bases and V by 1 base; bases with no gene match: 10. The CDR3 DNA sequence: TGTGCCAGCAGCTTGTTTGGGACAGGGACGGGAGCTAATGAAAAACTGTTTTTT. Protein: CASSLFGTGTGANEKLFF.

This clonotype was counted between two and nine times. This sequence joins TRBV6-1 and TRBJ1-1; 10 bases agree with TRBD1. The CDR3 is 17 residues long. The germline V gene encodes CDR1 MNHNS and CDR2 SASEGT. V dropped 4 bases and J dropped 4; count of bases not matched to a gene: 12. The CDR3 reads CASSATLGDRGITEAFF. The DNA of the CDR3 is TGTGCCAGCAGTGCCACGCTAGGGGACAGGGGTATCACTGAAGCTTTCTTT.

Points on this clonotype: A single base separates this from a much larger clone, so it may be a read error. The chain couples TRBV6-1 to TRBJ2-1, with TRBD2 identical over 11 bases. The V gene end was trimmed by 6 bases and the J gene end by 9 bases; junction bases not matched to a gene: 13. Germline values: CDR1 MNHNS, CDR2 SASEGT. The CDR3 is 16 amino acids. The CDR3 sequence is CASRPLLAGGPSEQFF. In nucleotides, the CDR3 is TGTGCCAGCAGACCCCTCCTAGCGGGAGGTCCCAGTGAGCAGTTCTTC.

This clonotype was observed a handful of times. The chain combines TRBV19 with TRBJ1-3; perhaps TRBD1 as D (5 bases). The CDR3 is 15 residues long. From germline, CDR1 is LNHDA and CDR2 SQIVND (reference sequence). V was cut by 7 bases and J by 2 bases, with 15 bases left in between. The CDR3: CASTVGRGTGNTIYF. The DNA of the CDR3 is TGTGCCAGTACTGTGGGCCGGGGCACTGGAAACACCATATATTTT.

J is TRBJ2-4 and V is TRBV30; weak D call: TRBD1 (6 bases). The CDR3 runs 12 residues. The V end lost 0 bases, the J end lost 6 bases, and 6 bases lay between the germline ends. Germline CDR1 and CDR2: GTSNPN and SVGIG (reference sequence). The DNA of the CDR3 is TGTGCCTGGAGTGTACAGGGAAACATTCAGTACTTC. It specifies CAWSVQGNIQYF.

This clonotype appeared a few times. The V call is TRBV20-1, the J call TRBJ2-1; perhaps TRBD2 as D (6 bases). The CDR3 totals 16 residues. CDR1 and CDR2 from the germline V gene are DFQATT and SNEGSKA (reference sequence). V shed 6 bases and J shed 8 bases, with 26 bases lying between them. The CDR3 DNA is TGCAGTGCACCCAACGTTGGTGGAGCGGGTTGGGATGAGCAGTTCTTC. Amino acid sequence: CSAPNVGGAGWDEQFF.

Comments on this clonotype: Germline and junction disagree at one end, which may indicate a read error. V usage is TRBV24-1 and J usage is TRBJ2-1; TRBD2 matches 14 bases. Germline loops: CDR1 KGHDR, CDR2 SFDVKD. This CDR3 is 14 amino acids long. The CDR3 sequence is CATSGTSGSNERFF. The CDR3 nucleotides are TGTGCCACCTCCGGGACTAGCGGGAGTAATGAGCGGTTCTTC.

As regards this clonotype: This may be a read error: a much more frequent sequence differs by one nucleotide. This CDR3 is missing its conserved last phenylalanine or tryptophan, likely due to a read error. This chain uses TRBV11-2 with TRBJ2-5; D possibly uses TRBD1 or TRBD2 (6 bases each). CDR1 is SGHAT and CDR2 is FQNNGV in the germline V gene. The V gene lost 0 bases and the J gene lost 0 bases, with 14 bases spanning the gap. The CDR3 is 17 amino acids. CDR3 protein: CASSLEKGGADQETQYL. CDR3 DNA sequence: TGTGCCAGCAGCTTAGAGAAGGGGGGTGCGGACCAAGAGACCCAGTACCTC.

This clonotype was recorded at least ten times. In DNA form, the CDR3 reads TGTGCCAGCGTTGTGACCAATCAGCCCCAGCATTTT. Protein product: CASVVTNQPQHF. This sequence joins TRBV28 and TRBJ1-5; no clear D. Trimming left V 8 bases short and J 3 bases short, with 8 bases between. CDR3 length equals 12 residues. CDR1 is MDHEN, CDR2 SYDVKM, per germline.